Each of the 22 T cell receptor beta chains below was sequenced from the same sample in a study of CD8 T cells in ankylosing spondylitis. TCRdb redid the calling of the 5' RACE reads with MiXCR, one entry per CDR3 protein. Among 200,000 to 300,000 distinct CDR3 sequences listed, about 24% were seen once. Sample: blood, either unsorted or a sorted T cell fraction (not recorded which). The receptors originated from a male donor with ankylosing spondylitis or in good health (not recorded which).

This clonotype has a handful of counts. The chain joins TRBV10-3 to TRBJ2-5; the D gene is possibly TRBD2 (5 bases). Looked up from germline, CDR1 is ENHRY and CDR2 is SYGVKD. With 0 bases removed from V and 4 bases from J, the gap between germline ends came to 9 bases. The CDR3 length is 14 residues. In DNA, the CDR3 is TGTGCCATCAGTGAGTCGATAGGGAGAGAGACCCAGTACTTC. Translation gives CAISESIGRETQYF.

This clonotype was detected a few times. CDR3 amino acids: CSAREDVTGREPQHF. The CDR3 DNA reads as TGCAGTGCTAGAGAGGATGTGACAGGGCGGGAGCCCCAGCATTTT. The rearrangement joins TRBV20-1 to TRBJ1-5; 7 nucleotides align to TRBD1. V gave up 0 bases and J gave up 8 bases; unmatched junction bases: 10. The CDR3 has 15 residues. The germline gives CDR1 DFQATT, CDR2 SNEGSKA (reference sequence).

As DNA, the CDR3 is TGCAGTGCTAGAGTAGCAGGGGGCAGCTCCTACAATGAGCAGTTCTTC. Protein sequence: CSARVAGGSSYNEQFF. The chain uses TRBV20-1 and TRBJ2-1; 8 bases line up with TRBD1. Germline assignment: CDR1 DFQATT and CDR2 SNEGSKA (reference sequence). This CDR3 has 16 amino acids. V gave up 1 base and J gave up 0 bases; unmatched junction bases: 5.

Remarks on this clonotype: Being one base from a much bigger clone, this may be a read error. The chain's CDR3 is CSARDSGAQETRYF. The DNA for the CDR3 is TGCAGTGCTAGAGATAGCGGGGCCCAAGAGACCCGGTACTTC. The rearrangement uses TRBV20-1 and TRBJ2-5; 8 nucleotides line up with TRBD2. The CDR3 spans 14 residues. Germline V CDR1 and CDR2: DFQATT, SNEGSKA (reference sequence).

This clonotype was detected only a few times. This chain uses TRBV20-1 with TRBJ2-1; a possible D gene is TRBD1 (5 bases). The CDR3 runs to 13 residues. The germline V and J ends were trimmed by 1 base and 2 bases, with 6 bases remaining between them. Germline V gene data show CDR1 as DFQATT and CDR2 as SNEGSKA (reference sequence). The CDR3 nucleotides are TGCAGTGCTAGAGGCAGGGCCTACAATGAGCAGTTCTTC. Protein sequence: CSARGRAYNEQFF.

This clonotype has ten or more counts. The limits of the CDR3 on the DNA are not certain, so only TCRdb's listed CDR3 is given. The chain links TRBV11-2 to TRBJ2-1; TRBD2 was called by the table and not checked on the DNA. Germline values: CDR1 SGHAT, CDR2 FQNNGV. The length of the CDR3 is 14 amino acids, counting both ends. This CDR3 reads CASSLGVGRGSWFF.

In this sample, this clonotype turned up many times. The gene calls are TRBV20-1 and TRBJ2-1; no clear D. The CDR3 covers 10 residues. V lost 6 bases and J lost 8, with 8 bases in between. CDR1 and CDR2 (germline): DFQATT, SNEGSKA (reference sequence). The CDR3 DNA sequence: TGCAGTGCGGCGGCGGATGAGCAGTTCTTC. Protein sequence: CSAAADEQFF.

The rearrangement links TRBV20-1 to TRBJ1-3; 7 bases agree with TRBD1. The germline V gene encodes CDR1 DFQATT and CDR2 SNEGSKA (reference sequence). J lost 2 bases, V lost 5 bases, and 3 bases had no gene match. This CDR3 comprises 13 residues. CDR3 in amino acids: CSADQGAGNTIYF. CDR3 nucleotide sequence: TGCAGTGCTGATCAGGGGGCTGGAAACACCATATATTTT.

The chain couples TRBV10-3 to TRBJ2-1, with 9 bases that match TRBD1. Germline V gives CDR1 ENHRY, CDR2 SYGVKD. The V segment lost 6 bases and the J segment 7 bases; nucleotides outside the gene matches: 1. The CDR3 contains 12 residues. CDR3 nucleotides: TGTGCCATCAGACAGGGGGCGAATGAGCAGTTCTTC. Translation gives CAIRQGANEQFF.

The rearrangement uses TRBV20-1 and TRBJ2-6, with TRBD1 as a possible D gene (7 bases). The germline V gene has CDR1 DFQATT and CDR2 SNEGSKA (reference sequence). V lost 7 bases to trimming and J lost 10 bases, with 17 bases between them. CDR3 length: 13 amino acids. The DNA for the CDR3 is TGCAGTGGGGGGGAAGACAGGGAAAACGTCCTGACTTTC. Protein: CSGGEDRENVLTF.

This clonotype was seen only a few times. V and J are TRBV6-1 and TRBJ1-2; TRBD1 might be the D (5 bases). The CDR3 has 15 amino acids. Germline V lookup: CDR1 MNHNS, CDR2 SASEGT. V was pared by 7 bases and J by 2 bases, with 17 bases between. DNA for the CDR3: TGTGCCAGCAAGGAGCCCGGGGGGGTAAACTATGGCTACACCTTC. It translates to CASKEPGGVNYGYTF.

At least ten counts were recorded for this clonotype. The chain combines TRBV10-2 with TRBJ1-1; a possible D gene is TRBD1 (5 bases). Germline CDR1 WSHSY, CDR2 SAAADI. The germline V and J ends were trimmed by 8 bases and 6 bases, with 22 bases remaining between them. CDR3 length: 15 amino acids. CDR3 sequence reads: CASGASGGFNAEAFF. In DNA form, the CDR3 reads TGCGCCAGCGGCGCATCGGGGGGTTTTAACGCTGAAGCTTTCTTT.

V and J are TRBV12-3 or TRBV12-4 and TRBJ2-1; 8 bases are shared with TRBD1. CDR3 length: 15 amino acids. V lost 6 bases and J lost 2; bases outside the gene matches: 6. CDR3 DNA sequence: TGTGCCAGCAGCAAAGACAGGGGCCCCTACAATGAGCAGTTCTTC. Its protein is CASSKDRGPYNEQFF.

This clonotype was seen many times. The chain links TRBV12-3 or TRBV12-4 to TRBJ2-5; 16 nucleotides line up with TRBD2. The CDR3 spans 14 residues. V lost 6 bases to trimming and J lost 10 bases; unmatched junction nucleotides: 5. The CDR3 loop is CASSPGTSGGGQYF. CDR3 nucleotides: TGTGCCAGCAGCCCGGGGACTAGCGGGGGGGGCCAGTACTTC.

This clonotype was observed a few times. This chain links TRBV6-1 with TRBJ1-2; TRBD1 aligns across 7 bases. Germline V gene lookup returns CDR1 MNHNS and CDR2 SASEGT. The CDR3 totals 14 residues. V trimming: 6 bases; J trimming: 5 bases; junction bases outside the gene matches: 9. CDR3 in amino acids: CASRKGGDGYGYTF. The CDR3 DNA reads TGTGCCAGCAGAAAAGGGGGCGATGGGTATGGCTACACCTTC.

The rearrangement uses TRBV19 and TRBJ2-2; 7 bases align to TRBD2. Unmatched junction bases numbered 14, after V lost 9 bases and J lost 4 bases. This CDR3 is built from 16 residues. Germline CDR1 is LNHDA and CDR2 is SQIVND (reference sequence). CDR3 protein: CASHRGGGLGTGELFF. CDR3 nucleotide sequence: TGTGCCAGCCACCGAGGCGGGGGTCTGGGCACCGGGGAGCTGTTTTTT.

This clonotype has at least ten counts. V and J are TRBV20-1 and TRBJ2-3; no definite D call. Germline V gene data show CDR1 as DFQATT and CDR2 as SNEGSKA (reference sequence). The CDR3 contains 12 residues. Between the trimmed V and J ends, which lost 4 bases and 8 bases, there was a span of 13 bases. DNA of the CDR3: TGCAGTGCTACAGCTGCGAGAGTTACGCAGTATTTT. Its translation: CSATAARVTQYF.

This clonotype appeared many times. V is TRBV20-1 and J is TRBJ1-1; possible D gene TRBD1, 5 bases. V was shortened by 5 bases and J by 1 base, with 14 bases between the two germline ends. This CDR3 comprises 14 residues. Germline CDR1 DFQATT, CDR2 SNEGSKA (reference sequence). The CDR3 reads CSAQVGGANTEAFF. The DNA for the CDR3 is TGCAGTGCTCAGGTGGGGGGAGCGAACACTGAAGCTTTCTTT.

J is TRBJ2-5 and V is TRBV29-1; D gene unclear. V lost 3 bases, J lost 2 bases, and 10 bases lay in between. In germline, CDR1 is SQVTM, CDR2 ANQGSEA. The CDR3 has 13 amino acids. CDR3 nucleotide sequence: TGCAGCGTTGACCTACGGAATCAAGAGACCCAGTACTTC. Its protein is CSVDLRNQETQYF.

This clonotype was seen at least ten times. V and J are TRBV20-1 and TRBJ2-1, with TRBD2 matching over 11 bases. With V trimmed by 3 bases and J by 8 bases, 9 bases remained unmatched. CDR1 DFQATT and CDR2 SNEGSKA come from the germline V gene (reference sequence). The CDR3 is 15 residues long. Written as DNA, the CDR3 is TGCAGTGCTAGTCGGTCTAGCGGGGGGTGGGATGAGCAGTTCTTC. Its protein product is CSASRSSGGWDEQFF.

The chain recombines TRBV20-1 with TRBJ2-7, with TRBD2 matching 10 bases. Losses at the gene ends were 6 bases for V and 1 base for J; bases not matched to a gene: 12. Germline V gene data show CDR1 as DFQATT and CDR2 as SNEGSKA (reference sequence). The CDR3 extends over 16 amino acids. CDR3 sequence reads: CSASLSSGGRSYEQYF. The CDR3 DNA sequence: TGCAGTGCCTCCCTTTCTAGCGGGGGCCGTTCCTACGAGCAGTACTTC.

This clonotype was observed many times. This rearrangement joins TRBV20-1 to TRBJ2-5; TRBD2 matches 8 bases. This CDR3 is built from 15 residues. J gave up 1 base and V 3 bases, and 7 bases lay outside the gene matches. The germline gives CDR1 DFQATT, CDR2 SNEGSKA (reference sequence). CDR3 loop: CSASERGGLQETQYF. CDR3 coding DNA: TGCAGTGCTAGCGAGCGCGGGGGGCTCCAAGAGACCCAGTACTTC.